This TCR beta chain was recovered during a study of human T cells and chemical hapten exposure. As for time point: patch test 2, 6 weeks after DPC sensitization. The treatment: therapeutic diphenylcyclopropenone sensitization with weekly scalp DPC. The V end lost 0 bases, the J end lost 8 bases, and 11 bases lay between the germline ends. The CDR3 runs 14 residues. Germline-derived CDR1 and CDR2 are MNHEY and SVGEGT. This clonotype was counted many times. TCRdb reprocessed the RACE reads via MiXCR and lists one record per CDR3 protein. The table shows tens of thousands of distinct CDR3 sequences, with around 3.2% occurring only once.

This sequence joins TRBV6-2 or TRBV6-3 and TRBJ2-1; D gene ambiguous. The sequenced sample was whole blood, obtained in connection with sensitization to the hapten diphenylcyclopropenone (DPC). The receptor's source is a man aged 35-49 years with alopecia areata. Some clones in this sample may be carry-over from other donors' samples. The CDR3 loop reads CASSYSLTPDEQFF. In nucleotides, the CDR3 is TGTGCCAGCAGTTACTCGTTGACACCGGATGAGCAGTTCTTC.